There are many counts of the clone carrying this T cell receptor (beta chain). The target antigen is unknown. The data were taken from a study of Graves' ophthalmopathy and Graves' hyperthyroidism. Points from the study as a whole: Sensitivity of around 85% and specificity of around 76% were achieved when a 13-signature model separated ophthalmopathy from stable hyperthyroidism. The model predicted ophthalmopathy progression with about 69% sensitivity and approximately 72% specificity.

The authors amplified TCR beta CDR3 regions, and they did so from RNA transcripts for repertoire sequencing. HTBI-primed first-round RT-PCR preceded second-round multiplex PCR. TCRdb re-derived calls from the multiplex PCR reads in MiXCR, one entry per CDR3 protein. This sample has about 1.2 million distinct CDR3 sequences; about 36% occur once, and the top ten carry around 10%. Trimming cost V 3 bases and J 0 bases, with 12 bases left between them. Germline loops: CDR1 DFQATT, CDR2 SNEGSKA (reference sequence). The CDR3 contains 16 residues. The sequence was obtained from an adult man with Graves' hyperthyroidism. The rearrangement links TRBV20-1 to TRBJ1-6; D unclear. Specimen: peripheral blood or thyroid tissue (not recorded which). The CDR3 loop reads CSARPIESSYNSPLHF. CDR3 nucleotides: TGCAGTGCTAGGCCGATAGAAAGCTCCTATAATTCACCCCTCCACTTT.